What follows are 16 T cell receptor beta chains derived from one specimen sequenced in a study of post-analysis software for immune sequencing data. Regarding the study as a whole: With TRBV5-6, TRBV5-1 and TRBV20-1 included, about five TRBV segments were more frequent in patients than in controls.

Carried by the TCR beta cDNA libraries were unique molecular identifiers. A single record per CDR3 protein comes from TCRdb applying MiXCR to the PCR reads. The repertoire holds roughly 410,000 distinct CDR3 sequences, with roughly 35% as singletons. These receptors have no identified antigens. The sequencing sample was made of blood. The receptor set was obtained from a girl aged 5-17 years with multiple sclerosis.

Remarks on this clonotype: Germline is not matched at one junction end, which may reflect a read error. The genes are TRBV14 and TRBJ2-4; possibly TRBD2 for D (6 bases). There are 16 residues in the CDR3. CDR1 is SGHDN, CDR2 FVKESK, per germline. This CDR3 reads CASSQGSGGAKNIQYF. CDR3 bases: TGTGCCAGCAGTCAAGGCTCTGGGGGGGCCAAAAACATTCAGTACTTC.

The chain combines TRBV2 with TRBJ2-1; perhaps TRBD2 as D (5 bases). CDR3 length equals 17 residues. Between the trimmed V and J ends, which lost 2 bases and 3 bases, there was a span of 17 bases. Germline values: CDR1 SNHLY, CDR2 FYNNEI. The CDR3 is CASSENPHGDFYNEQFF. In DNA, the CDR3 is TGTGCCAGCAGTGAAAATCCTCACGGGGATTTCTACAATGAGCAGTTCTTC.

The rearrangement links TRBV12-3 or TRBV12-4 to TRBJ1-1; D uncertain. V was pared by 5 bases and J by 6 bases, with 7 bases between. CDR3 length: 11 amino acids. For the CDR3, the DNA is TGTGCCAGCAGTAGGAGGTCTGAAGCTTTCTTT. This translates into CASSRRSEAFF.

CDR3 residues: CASSVQGSANYGYTF. The CDR3 bases are TGTGCCAGCAGCGTACAGGGGAGCGCTAACTATGGCTACACCTTC. This chain connects TRBV9 to TRBJ1-2; tentative D call: TRBD1 (6 bases). The V end was cut by 1 base, the J end by 0 bases, with 10 bases between. Germline V gene data show CDR1 as SGDLS and CDR2 as YYNGEE. The CDR3 sequence is 15 residues long.

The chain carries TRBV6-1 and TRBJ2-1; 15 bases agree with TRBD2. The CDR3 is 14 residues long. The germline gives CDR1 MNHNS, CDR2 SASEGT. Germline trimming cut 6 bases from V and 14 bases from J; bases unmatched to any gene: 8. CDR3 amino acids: CASSGLAGGKIEFF. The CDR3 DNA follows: TGTGCCAGCAGCGGACTAGCGGGGGGGAAGATCGAGTTCTTC.

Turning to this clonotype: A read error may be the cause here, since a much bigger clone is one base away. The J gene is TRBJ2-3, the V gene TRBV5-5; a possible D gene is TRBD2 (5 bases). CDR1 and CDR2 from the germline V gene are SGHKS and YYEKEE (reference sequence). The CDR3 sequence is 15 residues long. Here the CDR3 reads CAGSLRTLDTRTQYF. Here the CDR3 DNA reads TGTGCCGGCAGCTTAAGGACTCTCGATACCCGGACGCAGTATTTT.

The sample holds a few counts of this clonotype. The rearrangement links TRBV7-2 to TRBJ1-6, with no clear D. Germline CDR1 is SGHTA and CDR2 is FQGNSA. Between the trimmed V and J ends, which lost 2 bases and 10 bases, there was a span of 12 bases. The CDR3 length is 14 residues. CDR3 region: CASSLQNPASPLHF. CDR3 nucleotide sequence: TGTGCCAGCAGCTTACAGAACCCGGCGTCACCCCTCCACTTT.

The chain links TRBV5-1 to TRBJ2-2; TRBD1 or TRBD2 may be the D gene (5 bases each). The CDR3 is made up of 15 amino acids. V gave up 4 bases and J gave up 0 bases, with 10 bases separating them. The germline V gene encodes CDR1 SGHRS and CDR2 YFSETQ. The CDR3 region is CASSTQGANTGELFF. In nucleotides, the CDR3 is TGCGCCAGCAGCACCCAGGGAGCGAACACCGGGGAGCTGTTTTTT.

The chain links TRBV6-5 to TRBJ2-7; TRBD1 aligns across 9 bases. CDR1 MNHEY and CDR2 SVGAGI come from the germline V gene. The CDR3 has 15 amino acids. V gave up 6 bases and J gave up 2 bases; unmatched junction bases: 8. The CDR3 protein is CASRPGTGKTYEQYF. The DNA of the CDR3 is TGTGCCAGCAGGCCCGGGACAGGGAAAACCTACGAGCAGTACTTC.

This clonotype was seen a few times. As DNA, the CDR3 is TGTGCCAGCTCACCGAAGGGACCCGGCAATGAGCAGTTCTTC. Its protein product is CASSPKGPGNEQFF. The V gene is TRBV18, the J gene TRBJ2-1; perhaps D is TRBD1 or TRBD2 (5 bases each). This CDR3 is built from 14 residues. Trimming left V 3 bases short and J 6 bases short, with 12 bases between. Germline V gene sequence: CDR1 KGHSH, CDR2 LQKENI.

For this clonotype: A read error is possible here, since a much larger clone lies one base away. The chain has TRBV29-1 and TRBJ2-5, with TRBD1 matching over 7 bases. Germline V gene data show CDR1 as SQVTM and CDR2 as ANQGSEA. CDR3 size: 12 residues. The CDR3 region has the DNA TGCGGCGTTGGTCAGGGGGAAGAGACCCAGTACTTC. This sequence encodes CGVGQGEETQYF.

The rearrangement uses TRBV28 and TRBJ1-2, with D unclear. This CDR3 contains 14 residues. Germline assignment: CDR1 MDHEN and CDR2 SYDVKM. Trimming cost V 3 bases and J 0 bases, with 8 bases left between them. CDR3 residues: CASSFAGANYGYTF. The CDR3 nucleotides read TGTGCCAGCAGTTTTGCCGGGGCTAACTATGGCTACACCTTC.

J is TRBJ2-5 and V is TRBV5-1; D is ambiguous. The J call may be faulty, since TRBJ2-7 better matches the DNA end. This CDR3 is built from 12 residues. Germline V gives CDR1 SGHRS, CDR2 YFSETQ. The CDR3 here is CASSYLVGEQYF. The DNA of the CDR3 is TGCGCCAGCAGCTACCTGGTTGGCGAGCAGTACTTC.

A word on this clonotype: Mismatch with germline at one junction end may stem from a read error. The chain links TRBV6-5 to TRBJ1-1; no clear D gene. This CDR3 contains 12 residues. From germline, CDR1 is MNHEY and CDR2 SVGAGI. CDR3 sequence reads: CASSYTNAEAFF. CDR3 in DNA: TGTGCCAGCAGTTACACGAACGCTGAAGCTTTCTTT.

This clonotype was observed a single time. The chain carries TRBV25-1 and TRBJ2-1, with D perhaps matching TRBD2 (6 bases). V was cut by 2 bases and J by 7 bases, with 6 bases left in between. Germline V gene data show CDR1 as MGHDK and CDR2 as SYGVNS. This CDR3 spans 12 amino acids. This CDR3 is CASSEGGNEQFF. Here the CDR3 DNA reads TGTGCCAGCAGTGAAGGGGGGAATGAGCAGTTCTTC.

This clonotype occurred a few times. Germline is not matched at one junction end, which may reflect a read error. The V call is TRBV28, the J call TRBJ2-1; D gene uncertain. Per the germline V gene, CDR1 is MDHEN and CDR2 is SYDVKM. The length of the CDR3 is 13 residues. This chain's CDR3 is CASSLGSYHEQFF. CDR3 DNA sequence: TGTGCCAGCAGTTTAGGTAGCTACCATGAGCAGTTCTTC. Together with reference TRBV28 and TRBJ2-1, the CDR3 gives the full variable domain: DVKVTQSSRYLVKRTGEKVFLECVQDMDHENMFWYRQDPGLGLRLIYFSYDVKMKEKGDIPEGYSVSREKKERFSLILESASTNQTSMYLCASSLGSYHEQFFGPGTRLTVL.